Each of the 29 T cell receptor beta chains below was sequenced from the same sample in a study of control samples from healthy donors and cancer patients. Repertoires were generated with immunoSEQ multiplex PCR, while TCRdb's copy carries only in-frame clones and drops some. The sample contains tens of thousands of clones, roughly 90% of which appear only once. The sequenced material came from blood. The source of these receptors is a woman between 50 and 59 years old in good health.

The gene calls are TRBV20-1 and TRBJ2-7; D is undetermined. Germline V CDR1 and CDR2: DFQATT, SNEGSKA (reference sequence). CDR3 size: 11 residues. Trimming removed 5 bases from V and 1 base from J, with 6 bases in between. CDR3 amino acids: CSAGTSYEQYF. The CDR3 DNA reads TGCAGTGCTGGCACATCCTACGAGCAGTACTTC.

V gene TRBV7-8 combines with J gene TRBJ2-5, with D possibly matching TRBD2 (7 bases). The CDR3 is made up of 16 amino acids. Per the germline V gene, CDR1 is SGHVS and CDR2 is FQNEAQ. Trimming left V 2 bases short and J 1 base short, with 14 bases between. The CDR3 protein is CASSLMGRGAQETQYF. The CDR3 DNA follows: TGTGCCAGCAGCTTAATGGGGAGGGGGGCCCAAGAGACCCAGTACTTC.

The CDR3 bases are TGTGCCAGCAGTTCTCAGGGATCTCATCAGCCCCAGCATTTT. It is translated as CASSSQGSHQPQHF. V gene TRBV6-5 combines with J gene TRBJ1-5; perhaps TRBD1 as D (5 bases). Germline lookup yields CDR1 MNHEY and CDR2 SVGAGI. Trimming stripped 4 bases from V and 5 bases from J, with 12 bases between. This CDR3 is 14 amino acids long.

The J gene is TRBJ2-1, the V gene TRBV6-6, with D unresolved. The CDR3 has 16 residues. The V end lost 5 bases, the J end lost 4 bases, and 18 bases lay between the germline ends. Germline V lookup: CDR1 MNHNY, CDR2 SVGAGI (reference sequence). CDR3 sequence: CASSPDPYRPYNEQFF. CDR3 coding DNA: TGTGCCAGCAGTCCGGACCCGTACAGACCATACAATGAGCAGTTCTTC.

The chain employs TRBV13 and TRBJ1-1; 7 bases agree with TRBD1. Trimming cost V 7 bases and J 4 bases; bases outside gene matches: 9. This CDR3 is built from 14 residues. Germline assignment: CDR1 PRHDT and CDR2 FYEKMQ (reference sequence). CDR3: CASTKTGRSTEAFF. The CDR3 region has the DNA TGTGCCAGCACCAAGACAGGGAGGAGCACTGAAGCTTTCTTT.

On this clone: The sample holds other DNA sequences that translate to the same CDR3. This rearrangement joins TRBV28 to TRBJ2-6; 7 positions agree with TRBD2. Germline V lookup: CDR1 MDHEN, CDR2 SYDVKM. CDR3 size: 16 residues. Trimming took 3 bases from V and 4 from J; bases not matched to a gene: 6. The CDR3 here is CASSLGGNSGANVLTF. DNA for the CDR3: TGTGCCAGCAGTTTGGGGGGGAACAGCGGGGCCAACGTCCTGACTTTC.

The CDR3 region has the DNA TGTGCCAGCAGCTCGAGGACCTGGTCCTATGAGCAGTTCTTC. It encodes CASSSRTWSYEQFF. The chain uses TRBV5-6 and TRBJ2-1; no clear D gene. The ends were cut back, 3 bases at V and 8 bases at J, with 15 bases in the middle. The CDR3 totals 14 residues. CDR1 is SGHDT, CDR2 YYEEEE, per germline.

The chain recombines TRBV5-1 with TRBJ2-1, with 14 bases identical to TRBD2. The CDR3 totals 15 residues. The V gene's germline CDR1 is SGHRS and CDR2 YFSETQ. J was trimmed by 9 bases and V by 3 bases; bases with no gene match: 5. The CDR3 bases are TGCGCCAGCAGCTCCGGGACTAGCGGGGGTAGTGAGCAGTTCTTC. The encoded protein is CASSSGTSGGSEQFF. Full variable domain (missing parts from reference TRBV5-1 and TRBJ2-1): KAGVTQTPRYLIKTRGQQVTLSCSPISGHRSVSWYQQTPGQGLQFLFEYFSETQRNKGNFPGRFSGRQFSNSRSEMNVSTLELGDSALYLCASSSGTSGGSEQFFGPGTRLTVL.

V gene TRBV7-8 combines with J gene TRBJ1-2; D remains ambiguous. CDR1 is SGHVS, CDR2 FQNEAQ, per germline. The V end was cut by 5 bases, the J end by 5 bases, with 21 bases between. The CDR3 has 16 residues. The CDR3 DNA reads TGTGCCAGCAGCCCACGGATCGGGCTGGGTTTTTATGGCTACACCTTC. Amino acids: CASSPRIGLGFYGYTF.

The J gene is TRBJ1-1, the V gene TRBV7-2, with D possibly being TRBD1 (6 bases). V was trimmed by 1 base and J by 4 bases, leaving 7 bases between them. The CDR3 totals 13 residues. The germline V gene encodes CDR1 SGHTA and CDR2 FQGNSA. The CDR3 spells CASSLDRVTEAFF. As DNA, the CDR3 is TGTGCCAGCAGCTTAGACAGGGTCACTGAAGCTTTCTTT.

J is TRBJ1-1 and V is TRBV19; 7 bases map to TRBD1. The V gene end was trimmed by 5 bases and the J gene end by 4 bases; junction bases not matched to a gene: 4. The CDR3 is made up of 13 amino acids. Germline loops: CDR1 LNHDA, CDR2 SQIVND (reference sequence). CDR3 nucleotides: TGTGCCAGTAGTTTAAACAGGGGCACTGAAGCTTTCTTT. Translating it yields CASSLNRGTEAFF.

This clone was counted between two and nine times. V and J are TRBV4-3 and TRBJ2-1, with TRBD2 matching 11 bases. Germline V lookup: CDR1 LGHNA, CDR2 YSLEER. The V gene end was trimmed by 3 bases and the J gene end by 5 bases; junction bases not matched to a gene: 3. This CDR3 contains 15 residues. CDR3 nucleotide sequence: TGCGCCAGCAGCCACTTAGCGGGGGGGCACAATGAGCAGTTCTTC. Encoded protein: CASSHLAGGHNEQFF.

The chain's CDR3 is CASSRNRGQDYGYTF. CDR3 sequence (DNA): TGTGCCAGCAGTCGCAACAGGGGGCAAGACTATGGCTACACCTTC. V gene TRBV3-1 (or the pseudogene TRBV3-2) combines with J gene TRBJ1-2; 9 nucleotides line up with TRBD1. Germline assignment: CDR1 LGHDT and CDR2 YNNKEL (reference sequence). This CDR3 is built from 15 residues. V dropped 6 bases and J dropped 3; count of bases not matched to a gene: 8.

This clone was detected only a few times. The chain combines TRBV6-5 with TRBJ1-1; no reliable D call. Trimming removed 5 bases from V and 1 base from J, with 8 bases in between. The CDR3 loop spans 13 amino acids. Germline loops: CDR1 MNHEY, CDR2 SVGAGI. This CDR3 reads CASSRNKNTEAFF. As DNA, the CDR3 is TGTGCCAGCAGTCGCAACAAGAACACTGAAGCTTTCTTT.

The chain carries TRBV28 and TRBJ2-4; a weak D match, TRBD1 (6 bases). V lost 6 bases to trimming and J lost 6 bases, with 18 bases between them. The CDR3 consists of 15 residues. CDR1 and CDR2 (germline): MDHEN, SYDVKM. CDR3 nucleotides: TGTGCCAGCAGAGCTACAGGGTCCACTGCAAACATTCAGTACTTC. This sequence encodes CASRATGSTANIQYF.

The chain couples TRBV9 to TRBJ2-1; no firm D call. This CDR3 region has 15 residues. Trimming removed 0 bases from V and 7 bases from J, with 14 bases in between. The V gene's germline CDR1 is SGDLS and CDR2 YYNGEE. CDR3 nucleotide sequence: TGTGCCAGCAGCGTAGCTGGGCAGTCGTATAATGAGCAGTTCTTC. The encoded protein is CASSVAGQSYNEQFF.

V gene TRBV7-2 combines with J gene TRBJ1-2; TRBD1 matches at 8 bases. Trimming cost V 7 bases and J 6 bases; bases outside gene matches: 16. The CDR3 length is 16 residues. Germline values: CDR1 SGHTA, CDR2 FQGNSA. The CDR3 DNA follows: TGTGCCAGCACCTACGGTAGGACAGGGATATTCGATGGCTACACCTTC. Its translation: CASTYGRTGIFDGYTF.

This clone was seen only once. The chain carries TRBV30 and TRBJ2-2; D gene ambiguous. V dropped 0 bases and J dropped 2 bases, with 4 bases sitting between them. Germline V lookup: CDR1 GTSNPN, CDR2 SVGIG (reference sequence). The CDR3 covers 13 residues. The CDR3 region has the DNA TGTGCCTGGAGTGTGACCAACACCGGGGAGCTGTTTTTT. It yields the protein CAWSVTNTGELFF.

This clone was observed a single time. V gene TRBV9 combines with J gene TRBJ1-1; a possible D gene is TRBD1 (6 bases). Germline values: CDR1 SGDLS, CDR2 YYNGEE. V shed 4 bases and J shed 5 bases, with 15 bases lying between them. This CDR3 has 14 residues. This CDR3 is CASSLRQVGTEAFF. The CDR3 region has the DNA TGTGCCAGCAGCCTAAGACAGGTGGGGACTGAAGCTTTCTTT.

The V call is TRBV3-1 (or the pseudogene TRBV3-2), the J call TRBJ1-5; D gene unclear. The CDR3 is made up of 13 amino acids. The ends were cut back, 0 bases at V and 5 bases at J, with 5 bases in the middle. From germline, CDR1 is LGHDT and CDR2 YNNKEL (reference sequence). CDR3 nucleotide sequence: TGTGCCAGCAGCCAAGAATTAGATCAGCCCCAGCATTTT. Amino acids: CASSQELDQPQHF.

The J gene is TRBJ2-7, the V gene TRBV2; TRBD1 might be the D (6 bases). The CDR3 consists of 15 residues. The V gene's germline CDR1 is SNHLY and CDR2 FYNNEI. Trimming removed 1 base from V and 1 base from J, with 11 bases in between. DNA for the CDR3: TGTGCCAGCAGTGAAGGCAGGGGTAAATCCTACGAGCAGTACTTC. Protein: CASSEGRGKSYEQYF.

V is TRBV5-6 and J is TRBJ2-1, with 8 bases aligning to TRBD2. The CDR3 is 13 amino acids. V lost 9 bases to trimming and J lost 8 bases; unmatched junction nucleotides: 10. Germline lookup yields CDR1 SGHDT and CDR2 YYEEEE. The CDR3 here is CATRGFGGDEQFF. CDR3 bases: TGTGCCACACGAGGTTTCGGGGGGGATGAGCAGTTCTTC.

V and J are TRBV5-5 and TRBJ1-1; 8 nucleotides agree with TRBD1. There are 16 residues in the CDR3. Germline lookup yields CDR1 SGHKS and CDR2 YYEKEE (reference sequence). The J segment lost 1 base and the V segment lost 4 bases, leaving 9 bases of the junction unmatched. The CDR3 DNA is TGTGCCAGCAGCCAGACACTCGGACAGGGGAACACTGAAGCTTTCTTT. Protein product: CASSQTLGQGNTEAFF.

The chain links TRBV7-2 to TRBJ2-2; D possibly corresponds to TRBD1 (5 bases). This CDR3 has 13 residues. V lost 5 bases, J lost 5 bases, and 9 bases lay in between. Germline CDR1 and CDR2: SGHTA and FQGNSA. CDR3 region: CASSLRQTGELFF. CDR3 nucleotide sequence: TGTGCCAGCAGCCTAAGACAGACCGGGGAGCTGTTTTTT. Based on the CDR3 plus reference TRBV7-2 and TRBJ2-2, the full variable domain is GAGVSQSPSNKVTEKGKDVELRCDPISGHTALYWYRQSLGQGLEFLIYFQGNSAPDKSGLPSDRFSAERTGGSVSTLTIQRTQQEDSAVYLCASSLRQTGELFFGEGSRLTVL.

V usage is TRBV5-1 and J usage is TRBJ2-3, with 14 bases aligning to TRBD2. CDR1 and CDR2 from the germline V gene are SGHRS and YFSETQ. Trimming removed 4 bases from V and 6 bases from J; junction bases left unmatched: 10. This CDR3 comprises 17 residues. CDR3 amino acids: CASSAGTSGGGWDTQYF. The DNA for the CDR3 is TGCGCCAGCAGCGCCGGGACTAGCGGGGGTGGTTGGGATACGCAGTATTTT.

The CDR3 reads CASSFGPGVGDEQFF. CDR3 nucleotide sequence: TGTGCCAGCAGTTTTGGGCCAGGGGTCGGGGATGAGCAGTTCTTC. The chain couples TRBV6-5 to TRBJ2-1; perhaps TRBD1 as D (6 bases). CDR3 size: 15 residues. CDR1 MNHEY and CDR2 SVGAGI come from the germline V gene. V was cut by 4 bases and J by 8 bases, with 18 bases left in between.

The V call is TRBV7-9, the J call TRBJ1-1; D may be TRBD1 (6 bases). Per the germline V gene, CDR1 is SEHNR and CDR2 is FQNEAQ (reference sequence). The V end lost 5 bases, the J end lost 4 bases, and 20 bases lay between the germline ends. The length of the CDR3 is 16 residues. CDR3 in amino acids: CASSRGRGGEVTEAFF. In DNA form, the CDR3 reads TGTGCCAGCAGCCGGGGAAGGGGGGGGGAGGTCACTGAAGCTTTCTTT.

V is TRBV28 and J is TRBJ2-2; 8 bases align to TRBD1. CDR3 length: 15 amino acids. Looked up from germline, CDR1 is MDHEN and CDR2 is SYDVKM. The V segment lost 4 bases and the J segment 4 bases; nucleotides outside the gene matches: 5. The CDR3 protein is CASSSRGLTTGELFF. The CDR3 bases are TGTGCCAGCAGTTCCAGGGGGCTGACCACCGGGGAGCTGTTTTTT.

This sequence joins TRBV7-2 and TRBJ1-1; D unresolved. CDR1 SGHTA and CDR2 FQGNSA come from the germline V gene. The ends were cut back, 1 base at V and 0 bases at J, with 9 bases in the middle. The CDR3 sequence is 15 residues long. The CDR3 DNA reads as TGTGCCAGCAGCTTAGGAGCAGGACTGAACACTGAAGCTTTCTTT. It specifies CASSLGAGLNTEAFF.